The 12 T cell receptor beta chains presented below share a single source sample, sequenced in a study of cytomegalovirus exposure and HLA in healthy donors. The PCR ran on 60 Vbeta and 13 Jbeta primers. Sequenced by immunoSEQ multiplex PCR; TCRdb stores in-frame clones only, minus some. The sample has some 40,000 clones, over 70% seen once. Material: PBMCs. The receptor source for this set is a man aged 30-40 years in good health and CMV-seronegative.

This clone qualifies as medium-sized. The chain joins TRBV5-6 to TRBJ1-2; D may be TRBD1 (5 bases). Per germline, CDR1 SGHDT and CDR2 YYEEEE. V dropped 7 bases and J dropped 3 bases, with 13 bases sitting between them. The CDR3 is 13 amino acids. The CDR3 bases are TGTGCCAGCGGGGGGGTACGGGACTATGGCTACACCTTC. This encodes CASGGVRDYGYTF.

The chain links TRBV9 to TRBJ2-1; 10 nucleotides match TRBD2. J was trimmed by 9 bases and V by 0 bases; bases with no gene match: 9. The CDR3 runs to 16 residues. Germline CDR1 SGDLS, CDR2 YYNGEE. This CDR3 is CASSVVGGLAGAEQFF. DNA of the CDR3: TGTGCCAGCAGCGTAGTAGGGGGGCTAGCGGGAGCTGAGCAGTTCTTC.

The V gene is TRBV6-1, the J gene TRBJ1-1; D ambiguous. Germline V gene sequence: CDR1 MNHNS, CDR2 SASEGT. The CDR3 extends over 15 amino acids. V lost 0 bases and J 2 bases, leaving 10 bases between the germline ends. For the CDR3, the DNA is TGTGCCAGCAGTGAAGCGCATCTGGGCAACACTGAAGCTTTCTTT. This codes for CASSEAHLGNTEAFF.

This chain connects TRBV19 to TRBJ2-1; 13 nucleotides align to TRBD2. This CDR3 contains 17 residues. CDR1 and CDR2 from the germline V gene are LNHDA and SQIVND (reference sequence). The junction had 8 bases not matched to a gene; V was cut back by 5 bases and J by 4 bases. This chain's CDR3 is CASSFALAGGDYNEQFF. DNA for the CDR3: TGTGCCAGTAGTTTCGCACTAGCGGGGGGGGATTACAATGAGCAGTTCTTC.

This clone occurred a few times. The chain links TRBV10-3 to TRBJ2-1; a possible D gene is TRBD1 (5 bases). Looked up from germline, CDR1 is ENHRY and CDR2 is SYGVKD. The CDR3 spans 12 residues. Trimming left V 6 bases short and J 7 bases short, with 10 bases between. CDR3 bases: TGTGCCATCAGGGCAGGGAATAATGAGCAGTTCTTC. Residues: CAIRAGNNEQFF.

The table lists this clone with a few counts. This chain's CDR3 is CASSELSDRGRAFF. The CDR3 DNA sequence: TGTGCCAGCAGTGAGTTAAGTGACAGGGGGAGAGCTTTCTTT. The chain combines TRBV2 with TRBJ1-1, with 9 bases matching TRBD1. Germline V CDR1 and CDR2: SNHLY, FYNNEI. The CDR3 spans 14 residues. V was pared by 3 bases and J by 10 bases, with 9 bases of the junction left unmatched. Complete variable domain (other parts from reference TRBV2 and TRBJ1-1): EPEVTQTPSHQVTQMGQEVILRCVPISNHLYFYWYRQILGQKVEFLVSFYNNEISEKSEIFDDQFSVERPDGSNFTLKIRSTKLEDSAMYFCASSELSDRGRAFFGQGTRLTVV.

The chain recombines TRBV11-2 with TRBJ2-1; TRBD2 might be the D (6 bases). Between the trimmed V and J ends, which lost 6 bases and 11 bases, there was a span of 11 bases. CDR1 SGHAT and CDR2 FQNNGV come from the germline V gene. The CDR3 totals 11 residues. The CDR3 loop reads CASSNREKQFF. In DNA form, the CDR3 reads TGTGCCAGCAGTAATCGGGAGAAGCAGTTCTTC.

The J gene is TRBJ2-3, the V gene TRBV9; D might be TRBD2 (7 bases). CDR1 and CDR2 (germline): SGDLS, YYNGEE. The CDR3 loop spans 16 amino acids. The V end was cut by 4 bases, the J end by 2 bases, with 17 bases between. CDR3 sequence reads: CASSSGRGGFTDTQYF. CDR3 DNA sequence: TGTGCCAGCAGCTCAGGGAGGGGGGGGTTCACAGATACGCAGTATTTT. Filled out from reference TRBV9 and TRBJ2-3, the complete variable domain reads DSGVTQTPKHLITATGQRVTLRCSPRSGDLSVYWYQQSLDQGLQFLIQYYNGEERAKGNILERFSAQQFPDLHSELNLSSLELGDSALYFCASSSGRGGFTDTQYFGPGTRLTVL.

The chain employs TRBV5-1 and TRBJ2-3; 10 bases are a match to TRBD1. The V gene end was trimmed by 0 bases and the J gene end by 6 bases; junction bases not matched to a gene: 4. This CDR3 is built from 15 residues. The germline V gene has CDR1 SGHRS and CDR2 YFSETQ. The CDR3 sequence: CASSLADRGADTQYF. The CDR3 DNA reads TGCGCCAGCAGCTTGGCGGACAGGGGGGCCGATACGCAGTATTTT. The complete variable domain, with remaining parts taken from reference TRBV5-1 and TRBJ2-3, reads KAGVTQTPRYLIKTRGQQVTLSCSPISGHRSVSWYQQTPGQGLQFLFEYFSETQRNKGNFPGRFSGRQFSNSRSEMNVSTLELGDSALYLCASSLADRGADTQYFGPGTRLTVL.

The rearrangement joins TRBV18 to TRBJ2-1; D perhaps matches TRBD2 (6 bases). The germline CDR1 and CDR2 sequences are KGHSH and LQKENI. Trimming stripped 1 base from V and 0 bases from J, with 16 bases between. This CDR3 is built from 18 residues. The CDR3 protein is CASSPLAPSESSYNEQFF. CDR3 sequence (DNA): TGTGCCAGCTCACCACTGGCTCCTAGCGAGAGCTCCTACAATGAGCAGTTCTTC.

The V and J genes are TRBV9 and TRBJ2-3, with TRBD1 as a possible D gene (6 bases). Between the trimmed V and J ends, which lost 2 bases and 5 bases, there was a span of 18 bases. Germline CDR1 and CDR2: SGDLS and YYNGEE. There are 16 residues in the CDR3. The CDR3 region is CASSVGSGVGGDTQYF. The CDR3 DNA sequence: TGTGCCAGCAGCGTGGGTTCAGGGGTCGGCGGAGATACGCAGTATTTT.

This rearrangement joins TRBV2 to TRBJ1-6; tentatively, D is TRBD1 (6 bases). The CDR3 runs to 15 residues. The V and J ends lost 7 bases and 0 bases respectively, with 10 bases between them. Germline assignment: CDR1 SNHLY and CDR2 FYNNEI. The CDR3 sequence: CASTGQSSYNSPLHF. In DNA, the CDR3 is TGTGCCAGCACCGGACAGAGCTCCTATAATTCACCCCTCCACTTT.